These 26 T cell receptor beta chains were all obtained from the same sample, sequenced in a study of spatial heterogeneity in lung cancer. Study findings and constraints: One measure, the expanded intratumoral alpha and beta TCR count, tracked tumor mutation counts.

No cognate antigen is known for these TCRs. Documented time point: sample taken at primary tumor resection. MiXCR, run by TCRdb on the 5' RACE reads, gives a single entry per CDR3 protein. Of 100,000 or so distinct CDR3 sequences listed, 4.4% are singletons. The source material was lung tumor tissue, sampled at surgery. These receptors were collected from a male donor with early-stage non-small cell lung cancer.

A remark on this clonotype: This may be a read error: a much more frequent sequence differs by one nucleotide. The DNA for the CDR3 is TGTGCCAGCGGTACTTCAAACCATGGCTACACCTTC. Encoded protein: CASGTSNHGYTF. This rearrangement joins TRBV3-1 to TRBJ1-2, with D hard to call. Per the germline V gene, CDR1 is LGHDT and CDR2 is YNNKEL (reference sequence). The CDR3 length is 12 residues. The V and J ends lost 8 bases and 6 bases respectively, with 13 bases between them.

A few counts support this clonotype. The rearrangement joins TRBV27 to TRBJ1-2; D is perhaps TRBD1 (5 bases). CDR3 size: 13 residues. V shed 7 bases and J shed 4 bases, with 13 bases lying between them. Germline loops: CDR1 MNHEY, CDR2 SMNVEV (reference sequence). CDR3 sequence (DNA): TGTGCCAGCACACCAGGGTATTCCTATGGCTACACCTTC. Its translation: CASTPGYSYGYTF.

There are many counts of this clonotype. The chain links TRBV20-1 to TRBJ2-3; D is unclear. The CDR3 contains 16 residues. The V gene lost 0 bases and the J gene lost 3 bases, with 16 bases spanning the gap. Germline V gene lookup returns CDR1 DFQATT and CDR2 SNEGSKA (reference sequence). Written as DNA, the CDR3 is TGCAGTGCTAGAGATCCAAAAGACCCATATACAGATACGCAGTATTTT. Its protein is CSARDPKDPYTDTQYF.

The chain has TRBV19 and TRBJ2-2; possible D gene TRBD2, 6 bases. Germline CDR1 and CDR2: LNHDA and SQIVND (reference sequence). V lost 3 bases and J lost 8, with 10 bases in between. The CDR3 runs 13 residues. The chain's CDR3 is CASSIGRLGELFF. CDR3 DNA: TGTGCCAGTAGTATTGGGAGGCTAGGGGAGCTGTTTTTT.

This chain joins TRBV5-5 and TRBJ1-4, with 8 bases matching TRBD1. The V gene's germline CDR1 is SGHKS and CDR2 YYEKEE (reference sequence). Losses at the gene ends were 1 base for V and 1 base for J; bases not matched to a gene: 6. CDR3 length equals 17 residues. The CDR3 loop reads CASSLTGGGVTNEKLFF. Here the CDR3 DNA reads TGTGCCAGCAGCTTGACAGGGGGAGGAGTAACTAATGAAAAACTGTTTTTT.

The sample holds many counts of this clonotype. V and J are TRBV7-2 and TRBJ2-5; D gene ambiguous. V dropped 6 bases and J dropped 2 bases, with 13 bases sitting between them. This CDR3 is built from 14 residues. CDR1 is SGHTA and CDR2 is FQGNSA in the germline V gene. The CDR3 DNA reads TGTGCCAGCAGAAAATCGTACGGGCAAGAGACCCAGTACTTC. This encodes CASRKSYGQETQYF.

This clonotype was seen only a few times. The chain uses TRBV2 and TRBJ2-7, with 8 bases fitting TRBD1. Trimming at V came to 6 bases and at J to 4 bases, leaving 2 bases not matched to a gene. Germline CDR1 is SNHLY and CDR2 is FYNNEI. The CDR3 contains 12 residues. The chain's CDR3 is CASRDRVYEQYF. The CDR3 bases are TGTGCCAGCAGGGACAGGGTGTACGAGCAGTACTTC. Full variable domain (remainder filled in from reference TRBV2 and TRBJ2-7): EPEVTQTPSHQVTQMGQEVILRCVPISNHLYFYWYRQILGQKVEFLVSFYNNEISEKSEIFDDQFSVERPDGSNFTLKIRSTKLEDSAMYFCASRDRVYEQYFGPGTRLTVT.

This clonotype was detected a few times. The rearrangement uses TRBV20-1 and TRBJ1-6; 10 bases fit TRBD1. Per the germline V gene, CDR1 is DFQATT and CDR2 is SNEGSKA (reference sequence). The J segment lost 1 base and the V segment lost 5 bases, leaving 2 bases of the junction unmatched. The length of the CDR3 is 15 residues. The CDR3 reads CSARQGASYNSPLHF. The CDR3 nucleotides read TGCAGTGCTCGACAGGGGGCATCCTATAATTCACCCCTCCACTTT.

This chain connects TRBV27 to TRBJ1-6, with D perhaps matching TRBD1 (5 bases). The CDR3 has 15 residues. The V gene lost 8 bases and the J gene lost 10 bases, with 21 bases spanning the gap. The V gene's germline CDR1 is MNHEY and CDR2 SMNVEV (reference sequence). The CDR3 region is CASSSGGPPGSPLHF. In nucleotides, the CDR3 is TGTGCCAGCTCTTCGGGGGGACCTCCGGGGTCACCCCTCCACTTT.

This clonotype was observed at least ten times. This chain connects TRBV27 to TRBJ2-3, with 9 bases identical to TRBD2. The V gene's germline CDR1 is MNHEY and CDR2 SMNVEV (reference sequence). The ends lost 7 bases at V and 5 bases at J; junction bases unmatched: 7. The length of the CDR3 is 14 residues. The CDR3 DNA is TGTGCCAGCAATCCTAGCGGGAAGAGAGATACGCAGTATTTT. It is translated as CASNPSGKRDTQYF.

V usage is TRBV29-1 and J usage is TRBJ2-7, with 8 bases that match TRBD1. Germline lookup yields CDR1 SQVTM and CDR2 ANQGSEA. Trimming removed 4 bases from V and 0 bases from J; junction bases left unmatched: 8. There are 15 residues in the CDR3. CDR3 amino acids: CSVAPDRVSSYEQYF. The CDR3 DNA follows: TGCAGCGTTGCCCCGGACAGGGTCAGCTCCTACGAGCAGTACTTC.

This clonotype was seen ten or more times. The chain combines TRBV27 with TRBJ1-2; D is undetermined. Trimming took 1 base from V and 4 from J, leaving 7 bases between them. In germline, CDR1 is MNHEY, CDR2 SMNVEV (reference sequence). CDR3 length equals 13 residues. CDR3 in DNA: TGTGCCAGCAGTTTATACTCGAGCTATGGCTACACCTTC. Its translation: CASSLYSSYGYTF.

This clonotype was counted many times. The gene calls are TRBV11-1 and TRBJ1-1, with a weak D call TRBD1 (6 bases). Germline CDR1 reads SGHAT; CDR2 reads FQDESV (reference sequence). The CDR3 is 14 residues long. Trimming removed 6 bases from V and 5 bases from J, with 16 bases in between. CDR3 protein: CASSLVRTATEAFF. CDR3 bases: TGTGCCAGCAGTCTCGTGCGGACAGCAACTGAAGCTTTCTTT. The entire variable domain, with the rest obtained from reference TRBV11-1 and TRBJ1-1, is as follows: EAEVAQSPRYKITEKSQAVAFWCDPISGHATLYWYRQILGQGPELLVQFQDESVVDDSQLPKDRFSAERLKGVDSTLKIQPAELGDSAMYLCASSLVRTATEAFFGQGTRLTVV.

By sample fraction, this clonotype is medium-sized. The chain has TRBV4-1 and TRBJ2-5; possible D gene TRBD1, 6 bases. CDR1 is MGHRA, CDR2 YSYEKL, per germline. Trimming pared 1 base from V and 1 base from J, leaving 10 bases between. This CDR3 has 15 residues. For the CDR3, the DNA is TGCGCCAGCAGCCAAGGTCACAGGGTCCAAGAGACCCAGTACTTC. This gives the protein CASSQGHRVQETQYF.

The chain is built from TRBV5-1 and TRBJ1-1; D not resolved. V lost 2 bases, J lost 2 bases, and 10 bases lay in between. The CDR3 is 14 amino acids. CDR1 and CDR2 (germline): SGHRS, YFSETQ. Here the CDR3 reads CASSLSASNTEAFF. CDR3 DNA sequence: TGCGCCAGCAGCTTATCGGCATCCAACACTGAAGCTTTCTTT.

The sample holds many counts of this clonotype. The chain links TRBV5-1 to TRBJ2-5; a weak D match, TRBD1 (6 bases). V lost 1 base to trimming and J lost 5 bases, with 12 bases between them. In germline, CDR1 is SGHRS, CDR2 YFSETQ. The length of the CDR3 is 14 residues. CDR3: CASSLQGFQETQYF. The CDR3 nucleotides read TGCGCCAGCAGCTTGCAGGGGTTTCAGGAGACCCAGTACTTC. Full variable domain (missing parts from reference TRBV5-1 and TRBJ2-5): KAGVTQTPRYLIKTRGQQVTLSCSPISGHRSVSWYQQTPGQGLQFLFEYFSETQRNKGNFPGRFSGRQFSNSRSEMNVSTLELGDSALYLCASSLQGFQETQYFGPGTRLLVL.

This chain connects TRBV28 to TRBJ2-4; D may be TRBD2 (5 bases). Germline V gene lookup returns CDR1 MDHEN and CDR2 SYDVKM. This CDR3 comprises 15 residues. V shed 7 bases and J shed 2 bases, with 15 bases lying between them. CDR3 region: CASNGGFGPKNIQYF. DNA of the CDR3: TGTGCCAGCAACGGAGGTTTTGGCCCCAAAAACATTCAGTACTTC.

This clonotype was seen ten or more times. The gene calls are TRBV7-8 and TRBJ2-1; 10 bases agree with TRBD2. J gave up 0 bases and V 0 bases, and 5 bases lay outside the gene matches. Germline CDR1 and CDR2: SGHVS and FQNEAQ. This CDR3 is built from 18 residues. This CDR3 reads CASSLAWASGSSYNEQFF. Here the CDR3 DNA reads TGTGCCAGCAGCTTAGCCTGGGCTAGCGGGAGCTCCTACAATGAGCAGTTCTTC.

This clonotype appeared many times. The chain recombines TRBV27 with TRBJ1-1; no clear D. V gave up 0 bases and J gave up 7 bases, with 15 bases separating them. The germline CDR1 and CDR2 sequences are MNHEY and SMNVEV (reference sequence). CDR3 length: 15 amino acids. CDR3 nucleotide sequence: TGTGCCAGCAGTTTATCGATGCCTGCACACGGTGAAGCTTTCTTT. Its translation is CASSLSMPAHGEAFF.

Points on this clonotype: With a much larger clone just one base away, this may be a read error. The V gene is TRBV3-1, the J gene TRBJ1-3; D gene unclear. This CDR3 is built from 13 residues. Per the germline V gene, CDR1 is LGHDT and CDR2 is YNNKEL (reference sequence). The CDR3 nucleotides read TGTGTCAGCAGCCGATTGGAGGGAAACACCATATATTTT. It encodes CVSSRLEGNTIYF.

The CDR3 DNA reads TGTGCCAGCAGCTTAAGGGGACAGGCTGGCGAGCAGTACTTC. It encodes CASSLRGQAGEQYF. The rearrangement uses TRBV7-2 and TRBJ2-7, with 8 positions matching TRBD1. The CDR3 sequence is 14 residues long. V lost 2 bases to trimming and J lost 6 bases; unmatched junction nucleotides: 6. Germline CDR1 reads SGHTA; CDR2 reads FQGNSA.

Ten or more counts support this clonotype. Written as DNA, the CDR3 is TGTGCCAGCTTCATAAGGGGGATAGATACGCAGTATTTT. Its translation is CASFIRGIDTQYF. The chain carries TRBV28 and TRBJ2-3; D is perhaps TRBD1 (6 bases). The CDR3 is made up of 13 amino acids. Trimming cost V 8 bases and J 5 bases, with 14 bases left between them. Germline loops: CDR1 MDHEN, CDR2 SYDVKM. Complete variable domain (other parts from reference TRBV28 and TRBJ2-3): DVKVTQSSRYLVKRTGEKVFLECVQDMDHENMFWYRQDPGLGLRLIYFSYDVKMKEKGDIPEGYSVSREKKERFSLILESASTNQTSMYLCASFIRGIDTQYFGPGTRLTVL.

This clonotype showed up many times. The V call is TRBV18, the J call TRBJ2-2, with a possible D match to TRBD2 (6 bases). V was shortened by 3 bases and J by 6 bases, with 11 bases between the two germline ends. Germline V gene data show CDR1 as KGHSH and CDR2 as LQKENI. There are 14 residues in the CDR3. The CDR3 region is CASSPPGRSGELFF. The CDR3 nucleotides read TGTGCCAGCTCACCGCCTGGGAGGTCCGGGGAGCTGTTTTTT.

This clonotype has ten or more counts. The CDR3 sequence: CSALLPDPLGTDTQYF. The DNA of the CDR3 is TGCAGTGCACTCCTCCCTGACCCCCTGGGGACAGATACGCAGTATTTT. This sequence joins TRBV20-1 and TRBJ2-3, with D uncertain. Trimming stripped 6 bases from V and 3 bases from J, with 22 bases between. The CDR3 consists of 16 residues. Germline V gene data show CDR1 as DFQATT and CDR2 as SNEGSKA (reference sequence).

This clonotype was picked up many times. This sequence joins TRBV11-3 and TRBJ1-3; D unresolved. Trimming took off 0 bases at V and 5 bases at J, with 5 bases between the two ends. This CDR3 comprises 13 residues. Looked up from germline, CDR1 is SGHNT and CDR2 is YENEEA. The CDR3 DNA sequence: TGTGCCAGCAGCTTAGACGCGCGAAACACCATATATTTT. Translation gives CASSLDARNTIYF. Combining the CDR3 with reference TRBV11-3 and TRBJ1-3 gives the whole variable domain EAGVVQSPRYKIIEKKQPVAFWCNPISGHNTLYWYLQNLGQGPELLIRYENEEAVDDSQLPKDRFSAERLKGVDSTLKIQPAELGDSAVYLCASSLDARNTIYFGEGSWLTVV.

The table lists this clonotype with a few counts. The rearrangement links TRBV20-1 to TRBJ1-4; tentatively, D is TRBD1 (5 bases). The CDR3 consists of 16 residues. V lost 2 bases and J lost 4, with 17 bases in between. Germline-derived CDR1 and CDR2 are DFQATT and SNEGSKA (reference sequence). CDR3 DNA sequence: TGCAGTGCTAGAAGCTTGTATACAGGCCGTAATGAAAAACTGTTTTTT. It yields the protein CSARSLYTGRNEKLFF.